One and the same sample provided the 5 T cell receptor beta chains below, sequenced in a study of breast tumors, draining lymph nodes, adjacent tissues. TCRdb fed the multiplex PCR reads into MiXCR, producing one record per CDR3 protein. This sample yields more than 15,000 distinct CDR3 sequences, of which under 70% are seen a single time; 15% to 25% belongs to the top ten. Material: tumor-adjacent breast tissue. These receptors were taken from a female donor with breast cancer. Some clones in this sample may be carry-over from other donors' samples.

This clonotype showed up just once. The V call is TRBV20-1, the J call TRBJ2-7; 7 bases map to TRBD1. The V gene end was trimmed by 6 bases and the J gene end by 0 bases; junction bases not matched to a gene: 8. Germline V gene data show CDR1 as DFQATT and CDR2 as SNEGSKA (reference sequence). This CDR3 has 14 residues. This chain's CDR3 is CSALGTASSYEQYF. The CDR3 nucleotides are TGCAGTGCACTTGGGACAGCGAGCTCCTACGAGCAGTACTTC.

This clonotype was seen repeatedly, ten times or more. J is TRBJ2-5 and V is TRBV12-3 or TRBV12-4, with D perhaps matching TRBD1 or TRBD2 (6 bases each). The CDR3 totals 14 residues. The ends were cut back, 9 bases at V and 5 bases at J, with 19 bases in the middle. The CDR3 region has the DNA TGTGCCAGTACTCCCCCGGGGGCGCGGGAGACCCAGTACTTC. Residues: CASTPPGARETQYF.

J is TRBJ2-7 and V is TRBV2; the D gene is possibly TRBD2 (5 bases). Trimming stripped 8 bases from V and 0 bases from J, with 14 bases between. The CDR3 is 14 amino acids. Germline CDR1 SNHLY, CDR2 FYNNEI. The CDR3, as DNA: TGTGCCAGCTCGCCTAGCACGTACTCCTACGAGCAGTACTTC. Protein sequence: CASSPSTYSYEQYF.

This clonotype is judged medium-sized. The chain employs TRBV6-1 and TRBJ2-7, with 7 bases identical to TRBD1. V gave up 2 bases and J gave up 3 bases; unmatched junction bases: 1. This CDR3 is built from 13 residues. Germline CDR1 is MNHNS and CDR2 is SASEGT. CDR3 bases: TGTGCCAGCAGTGAATGGGACAGCTACGAGCAGTACTTC. This encodes CASSEWDSYEQYF.

CDR3 DNA sequence: TGTGCCACCAGTGGTAGTGGGCAGGGGGAAGAGACCCAGTACTTC. Residues: CATSGSGQGEETQYF. The chain employs TRBV24-1 and TRBJ2-5, with 7 bases aligning to TRBD1. The CDR3 loop spans 15 amino acids. Germline V gene data show CDR1 as KGHDR and CDR2 as SFDVKD. Losses at the gene ends were 5 bases for V and 3 bases for J; bases not matched to a gene: 8.